This T cell receptor (beta chain) was captured in a study of blood T cell repertoires in COVID-19. The protocol was immunoSEQ multiplex PCR, while the TCRdb copy is restricted to in-frame clones and leaves out a portion. The sample records 80,000 to 100,000 clones, 86% being singletons. The sequenced sample consisted of peripheral blood. The source is an elderly woman in a cohort sampled during active or convalescent COVID-19.

CDR3 region: CASSLEGVPTGELFF. CDR3 nucleotide sequence: TGCGCCAGCAGCTTGGAGGGAGTGCCCACCGGGGAGCTGTTTTTT. The chain links TRBV5-1 to TRBJ2-2, with a possible D match to TRBD2 (5 bases). The germline CDR1 and CDR2 sequences are SGHRS and YFSETQ. The CDR3 loop spans 15 amino acids. V was shortened by 0 bases and J by 4 bases, with 10 bases between the two germline ends. Based on the CDR3 plus reference TRBV5-1 and TRBJ2-2, the full variable domain is KAGVTQTPRYLIKTRGQQVTLSCSPISGHRSVSWYQQTPGQGLQFLFEYFSETQRNKGNFPGRFSGRQFSNSRSEMNVSTLELGDSALYLCASSLEGVPTGELFFGEGSRLTVL.